A selection of T cell receptor beta chains follows, all from one sample in a study of shared clonotypes between healthy human individuals. TCRdb's table, derived via immunoSEQ multiplex PCR, lists solely in-frame clones and lacks some. This sample carries 450,000 to 500,000 clones, 70% to 80% of them seen once, and the ten largest clones take over 9.5%. The sequenced sample was PBMCs. The receptors derive from a woman between 35 and 50 years old in good health. Some clones in this sample may be carry-over from other donors' samples. Each CDR3 is given with its conserved first and last residue. A D gene is named only where the DNA matches it firmly. Part of the rows lack a size; the others show once, few, many or a class for expanded clones.

j_call,d_call,v_call,clone_size,cdr3_nt,cdr3_aa
TRBJ2-3,NA,TRBV7-7,NA,TGTGCTAGCAGCTTAGGGCTAGAGCGGGGCACAGATACGCAGTATTTT,CASSLGLERGTDTQYF
TRBJ2-3,TRBD2,TRBV28,NA,TGTGCCAGCAGTTTGGTTGCGGGAGGCACAGATACGCAGTATTTT,CASSLVAGGTDTQYF
TRBJ2-6,NA,TRBV10-1,NA,TGCGCCAGCAGTACCATCGCACAAAGTCGGGCCAACGTCCTGACTTTC,CASSTIAQSRANVLTF
TRBJ2-1,TRBD1,TRBV27,NA,TGTGCCAGCAGTCCCGGGACAGGGAAGCAGTTCTTC,CASSPGTGKQFF
TRBJ1-1,NA,TRBV27,few,TGTGCCAGCAGTCTCCGGTTCCTCACTGAAGCTTTCTTT,CASSLRFLTEAFF
TRBJ2-5,TRBD1,TRBV11-2,NA,TGTGCCAGCAGCCCGACAGGGAAGGGAGAGACCCAGTACTTC,CASSPTGKGETQYF
TRBJ2-1,NA,TRBV28,NA,TGTGCCAGCCTCGATCTAGCCACTCGTAATGAGCAGTTCTTC,CASLDLATRNEQFF
TRBJ1-3,TRBD1,TRBV6-6,NA,TGTGCCAGCAGTTCCATACAGGGGATGGAGGGAAACACCATATATTTT,CASSSIQGMEGNTIYF
TRBJ2-7,TRBD2,TRBV5-1,NA,TGCGCCAGCAGCGCTCATGGATCGGGGGGATTTTACGAGCAGTACTTC,CASSAHGSGGFYEQYF
TRBJ2-2,NA,TRBV5-1,once,TGCGCCAGCAGCTTGGCCGGTAGTCTCACCGGGGAGCTGTTTTTT,CASSLAGSLTGELFF
TRBJ2-7,TRBD2,TRBV10-3,NA,TGTGCCATCAGTGAGTCGAGCGGGGGGGGCGAGCAGTACTTC,CAISESSGGGEQYF
TRBJ1-5,NA,TRBV6-4,NA,TGTGCCAGCAGTGAGATACGAGGTCAGCCCCAGCATTTT,CASSEIRGQPQHF
TRBJ2-7,NA,TRBV4-2,NA,TGTGCCAGCAGCCAAGACTACAACTCCTACGAGCAGTACTTC,CASSQDYNSYEQYF
TRBJ1-1,NA,TRBV30,NA,TGTGCCTGGGGGCAGGTGAAGAACACTGAAGCTTTCTTT,CAWGQVKNTEAFF
TRBJ2-7,NA,TRBV28,NA,TGTGCCAGCAGCTTACGATACGAGCAGTACTTC,CASSLRYEQYF
TRBJ2-2,NA,TRBV27,NA,TGTGCCAGCAGTCCCCGGGGGGCTGGCACCGGGGAGCTGTTTTTT,CASSPRGAGTGELFF
TRBJ1-5,NA,TRBV28,NA,TGTGCCAGCAGTTTTTGGGGGATGGGATACTTGCGGAATCAGCCCCAGCATTTT,CASSFWGMGYLRNQPQHF
TRBJ2-5,TRBD1,TRBV5-1,NA,TGCGCCAGCAGCTCCGGACAGGGGGCGCGAGAGACCCAGTACTTC,CASSSGQGARETQYF
TRBJ2-7,NA,TRBV7-9,NA,TGTGCCAGCAGCTCTAGCGTAGCCGACAGCACCTACGAGCAGTACTTC,CASSSSVADSTYEQYF
TRBJ2-5,TRBD2,TRBV28,NA,TGTGCCAGCAGTTCCCTAGCGGGAGGGGTAGAGACCCAGTACTTC,CASSSLAGGVETQYF
TRBJ2-1,NA,TRBV7-9,NA,TGTGCCCAGACAGGAGCCTACAATGAGCAGTTCTTC,CAQTGAYNEQFF
TRBJ1-1,NA,TRBV10-3,NA,TGTGCCATCAGTGCCCCCGGGGGGTTGAACACTGAAGCTTTCTTT,CAISAPGGLNTEAFF
TRBJ2-7,TRBD2,TRBV30,NA,TGTGCCTGGAGTGTAGTCCGGGAGGCCGAGCAGTACTTC,CAWSVVREAEQYF
TRBJ2-5,NA,TRBV5-1,NA,TGCGCCAGCAGCTTGGGAACGGTCCAAGAGACCCAGTACTTC,CASSLGTVQETQYF
TRBJ1-5,NA,TRBV19,NA,TGTGCCAGTAGAGACAGTTCCAATCAGCCCCAGCATTTT,CASRDSSNQPQHF
TRBJ2-3,NA,TRBV18,once,TGTGCCAGCTCACCACGGGACAACACAGATACGCAGTATTTT,CASSPRDNTDTQYF
TRBJ1-3,NA,TRBV10-3,NA,TGTGCCATCAGTGAGTCTACATCCCAATGGGGAAACACCATATATTTT,CAISESTSQWGNTIYF
TRBJ1-1,NA,TRBV9,few,TGTGCCAGCAGCATGCAGGGAGGTACTGAAGCTTTCTTT,CASSMQGGTEAFF
TRBJ2-5,NA,TRBV18,NA,TGTGCCAGCTCCCCGGCTAACCAAGAGACCCAGTACTTC,CASSPANQETQYF
TRBJ2-7,NA,TRBV6-5,NA,TGTGCCAGCAGTTACTCTTCTACAGCCTACGAGCAGTACTTC,CASSYSSTAYEQYF
TRBJ2-5,NA,TRBV10-3,few,TGTGCCATCTCGTCTAGCGAAGAGACCCAGTACTTC,CAISSSEETQYF
TRBJ2-5,NA,TRBV6-1,NA,TGTGCCAGCAGTGAATGGGCGGGATCGGGCCAAGAGACCCAGTACTTC,CASSEWAGSGQETQYF
TRBJ2-1,NA,TRBV7-6,NA,TGTGCCAGCAGCTTATGGGGAAGTGAGCAGTTCTTC,CASSLWGSEQFF
TRBJ1-2,NA,TRBV11-2,NA,TGTGCCAGCAGCCAAAATTCGCTTAACTATGGCTACACCTTC,CASSQNSLNYGYTF
TRBJ2-7,TRBD1,TRBV10-1,NA,TGCGCCAGCAGTGTCGGGCAGGGGGCTCCCTACGAGCAGTACTTC,CASSVGQGAPYEQYF
TRBJ1-1,NA,TRBV5-6,NA,TGTGCCAGCAGCTTGGTCCTAGCGAACACTGAAGCTTTCTTT,CASSLVLANTEAFF
TRBJ1-4,NA,TRBV5-1,NA,TGCGCCAGCAGGGCCTTTGAAACTAATGAAAAACTGTTTTTT,CASRAFETNEKLFF
TRBJ2-7,TRBD2,TRBV18,NA,TGTGCCAGCTCACCTTTCGGGACTAGCGGCGCCTACGAGCAGTACTTC,CASSPFGTSGAYEQYF
TRBJ2-3,TRBD2,TRBV7-2,NA,TGTGCCAGCAGCTCCGATAGCGGGAGCACAGATACGCAGTATTTT,CASSSDSGSTDTQYF
TRBJ2-3,NA,TRBV5-4,NA,TGTGCCAGCAGCTTGGCCCCCGTGGCGGGCACAGATACGCAGTATTTT,CASSLAPVAGTDTQYF
TRBJ2-1,NA,TRBV5-1,NA,TGCGCCAGCAGCTTGGGGGGAGATGGTAATGAGCAGTTCTTC,CASSLGGDGNEQFF
TRBJ2-7,NA,TRBV5-1,NA,TGCGCCAGCAGCTGGGGGACCGGACAAAACTACGAGCAGTACTTC,CASSWGTGQNYEQYF